Listed below are T cell receptor beta chains from one sample, sequenced in a study of shared clonotypes between healthy human individuals. TCRdb's table, derived via immunoSEQ multiplex PCR, lists solely in-frame clones and lacks some. The data show millions of clones, with approximately 94% seen just once and 1.5% to 2% held by the top ten. The sample consisted of naive CD8+ T cells from PBMCs. The receptors were sampled from a man aged 18 to 30 in good health. Some clones in this sample may be carry-over from other donors' samples. The conserved cysteine and the conserved F or W are not part of the CDR3 here.

j_call	v_call	cdr3_aa
TRBJ2-3	TRBV14	ASSLNSGRSTDTQY
TRBJ2-1	TRBV4-1	ASSPIGGDEQF
TRBJ2-7	TRBV11-2	ASSLGVLGYEQY
TRBJ1-2	TRBV9	ASSVGQGARDGYT
TRBJ2-7	TRBV5-6	ASSSDDYEQY
TRBJ1-5	TRBV28	ASSLTRNQPQH
NA	TRBV7-9	ASSSTTGAYEQY
TRBJ1-6	TRBV13	ASSSTNSPLH
TRBJ2-7	TRBV7-6	ASSLETHYEQY
NA	TRBV5-4	ASSLGDSFYEQY
TRBJ1-1	TRBV28	ASSPTASDKNTEAF
TRBJ2-3	TRBV11-2	ASSLGISGRFTDTQY
TRBJ2-7	TRBV28	ASSLTSRGGY
TRBJ2-3	TRBV19	ASSLSLAGETDTQY
TRBJ2-7	TRBV5-1	ASSPGVAGGALARYEQY
TRBJ1-5	TRBV9	ASSLRTGEKYSNQPQH
TRBJ2-3	TRBV7-9	ASSTSAGRTDTQY
TRBJ1-3	TRBV4-3	ASSQDRTGVGNTIY
TRBJ1-1	TRBV5-1	ASSTYPQGSDTEAF
TRBJ2-7	TRBV2	ASSGVQNPYEQY
TRBJ1-1	TRBV19	ASSMVLHNTEAF
TRBJ2-3	TRBV28	ASSFEGETSTDTQY
TRBJ2-3	TRBV2	ASSEEGLRADTQY
TRBJ1-1	TRBV5-1	ASSLVSRDYMNTEAF
TRBJ1-1	TRBV2	ASSWDITKGRANTEAF
TRBJ2-7	TRBV30	AWSVSREQY
TRBJ2-4	TRBV28	ASSLELAGDFLAKNIQY
TRBJ2-7	TRBV19	ASSTHRGGGQY
TRBJ2-7	TRBV5-1	ASSFREGLNEQY
TRBJ1-2	TRBV9	ASSTGQRNGYT
TRBJ1-1	TRBV7-9	ASSLDGVWTEAF
TRBJ2-1	TRBV9	ASSFRDGEQF